These 5 T cell receptor beta chains came from one sample sequenced in a study of T cells expressing NK-cell markers (dated by TCRdb to 2018 to 2020). Library preparation employed 5' RACE. Instrument used: Illumina HiSeq 2000. TCRdb reprocessed the reads; each CDR3 protein sequence makes one entry, and DNA is unavailable. This sample's listing comprises a few hundred thousand distinct CDR3 sequences. Of the sample, 1.4% is held by the ten largest clones. The sequenced material came from blood T cells: a sorted CD56 or NKG2C T cell subset, CD4+ or CD8+ T cells, or bulk PBMC T cells (not recorded which). These receptors were obtained from a woman between 45 and 65 years old in good health. Donor details come from another sample of the same person, matched by shared clones.

The CDR3 loop is CSVSGQDYQPQHF. The gene calls are TRBV29-1 and TRBJ1-5; TCRdb indicates TRBD1, and absent DNA this call remains unverified. The CDR3 is made up of 13 amino acids. In germline, CDR1 is SQVTM, CDR2 ANQGSEA.

The V gene is TRBV7-2, the J gene TRBJ1-2; absent DNA, TCRdb's TRBD1 call cannot be checked. Germline V gives CDR1 SGHTA, CDR2 FQGNSA. This CDR3 spans 15 amino acids. CDR3 amino acids: CASSSAGQSDYGYTF.

V gene TRBV20-1 combines with J gene TRBJ2-1; checking the TCRdb D call of TRBD1 is not possible without DNA. CDR1 and CDR2 from the germline V gene are DFQATT and SNEGSKA (reference sequence). The CDR3 contains 15 residues. CDR3: CSARDYRRTYNEQFF.

This chain uses TRBV29-1 with TRBJ1-3. The CDR3 runs 13 residues. Germline CDR1 is SQVTM and CDR2 is ANQGSEA. This chain's CDR3 is CSVGGISGNTIYF.

This sequence joins TRBV12-3 or TRBV12-4 and TRBJ2-7; with no DNA, the TCRdb D assignment of TRBD1 cannot be verified. The CDR3 is 18 residues long. The CDR3: CASSLAWAGGKSSYEQYF.